One and the same sample provided the 14 T cell receptor beta chains below, sequenced in a study of shared clonotypes between healthy human individuals. Terminally differentiated effector memory CD45RA+ cells were excluded by CCR7 positive selection of CD45RO-negative cells. Using immunoSEQ multiplex PCR, the repertoire was profiled, and TCRdb retains in-frame clones only, with some absent. Counted here are 550,000 to 650,000 clones, 95% to 97% occurring once; the ten biggest clones make up about 0.12%. Input material: naive CD8+ T cells sorted from blood. These receptors were collected from a woman in her twenties or thirties in good health.

The chain carries TRBV5-8 and TRBJ2-7; D not resolved. The CDR3 loop spans 15 amino acids. Trimming removed 0 bases from V and 4 bases from J, with 14 bases in between. Germline values: CDR1 SGHTS, CDR2 YDEGEE. CDR3 region: CASSLEVSSLYEQYF. The CDR3 bases are TGTGCCAGCAGCTTGGAAGTCTCTTCTTTATACGAGCAGTACTTC.

This rearrangement joins TRBV27 to TRBJ2-3; TRBD2 matches at 11 bases. Per the germline V gene, CDR1 is MNHEY and CDR2 is SMNVEV (reference sequence). The CDR3 totals 16 residues. Trimming cost V 2 bases and J 4 bases; bases outside gene matches: 5. The CDR3 region has the DNA TGTGCCAGCAGTTTAATCCTAGCGGGAGGCGCAGATACGCAGTATTTT. As protein: CASSLILAGGADTQYF.

The chain is built from TRBV7-6 and TRBJ2-5; 11 positions agree with TRBD2. The V gene end was trimmed by 6 bases and the J gene end by 3 bases; junction bases not matched to a gene: 9. Germline-derived CDR1 and CDR2 are SGHVS and FNYEAQ. The CDR3 runs to 16 residues. CDR3 loop: CASSSSPLAGEETQYF. CDR3 coding DNA: TGTGCCAGCAGTTCCTCACCACTAGCGGGAGAAGAGACCCAGTACTTC.

The chain recombines TRBV7-7 with TRBJ2-5; D is ambiguous. Deletions cut 5 bases from V and 7 bases from J, with 14 bases between. The CDR3 is 13 residues long. Germline V CDR1 and CDR2: SSHAT, FNYEAQ (reference sequence). The CDR3 loop reads CASSVLPTRTQYF. The CDR3 bases are TGTGCCAGCAGCGTCCTGCCTACGAGGACCCAGTACTTC.

The table lists this clone with a few counts. This chain uses TRBV5-6 with TRBJ1-5; 7 bases match TRBD1. The trim removed 2 bases at V and 7 bases at J, leaving 3 bases unmatched. This CDR3 has 13 residues. Germline CDR1 and CDR2: SGHDT and YYEEEE. For the CDR3, the DNA is TGTGCCAGCAGCTTTGGCAGGGGGCAGCCCCAGCATTTT. It yields the protein CASSFGRGQPQHF.

The count of this clone is one. The V gene is TRBV27, the J gene TRBJ1-5; D gene unclear. Between the trimmed V and J ends, which lost 2 bases and 6 bases, there was a span of 8 bases. Germline values: CDR1 MNHEY, CDR2 SMNVEV (reference sequence). The CDR3 covers 13 residues. The DNA of the CDR3 is TGTGCCAGCAGTTTAACTTTATTTCAGCCCCAGCATTTT. It codes for CASSLTLFQPQHF.

The chain's CDR3 is CASTSREVTEAFF. CDR3 bases: TGTGCCAGTACGTCGAGGGAGGTAACTGAAGCTTTCTTT. This chain joins TRBV19 and TRBJ1-1; no clear D gene. Germline CDR1 LNHDA, CDR2 SQIVND (reference sequence). The CDR3 covers 13 residues. The V and J ends lost 7 bases and 5 bases respectively, with 14 bases between them.

The V and J genes are TRBV10-2 and TRBJ2-7; D perhaps matches TRBD2 (6 bases). This CDR3 contains 16 residues. Germline CDR1 reads WSHSY; CDR2 reads SAAADI. Trimming pared 0 bases from V and 3 bases from J, leaving 15 bases between. The chain's CDR3 is CASSESSRGAVYEQYF. CDR3 coding DNA: TGCGCCAGCAGTGAGTCGAGCCGCGGGGCGGTCTACGAGCAGTACTTC.

The chain couples TRBV28 to TRBJ2-5; 9 bases match TRBD1. TRBJ2-7 explains the end of the DNA better; the J call may be wrong. There are 15 residues in the CDR3. Germline V gene data show CDR1 as MDHEN and CDR2 as SYDVKM. The CDR3 nucleotides read TGTGCCAGCAGGGCCGGGACAGGGATTTTCGACGAGCAGTACTTC. Protein product: CASRAGTGIFDEQYF.

The V gene is TRBV5-8, the J gene TRBJ2-7; possible D gene TRBD1, 5 bases. Trimming removed 3 bases at V and 1 base at J, with 11 bases between. This CDR3 contains 14 residues. Germline V gene lookup returns CDR1 SGHTS and CDR2 YDEGEE. For the CDR3, the DNA is TGTGCCAGCAGCTACAGGCTAAAGTCCTACGAGCAGTACTTC. Its protein product is CASSYRLKSYEQYF.

This sequence joins TRBV28 and TRBJ2-3; possibly TRBD2 for D (6 bases). Deletions cut 7 bases from V and 7 bases from J, with 12 bases between. CDR1 and CDR2 (germline): MDHEN, SYDVKM. CDR3 length: 12 amino acids. The CDR3 region is CASKTGRHTQYF. The CDR3 nucleotides are TGTGCCAGCAAAACCGGGAGACATACGCAGTATTTT.

A remark on this clone: The same CDR3 is also encoded by other DNA sequences in this sample. The chain employs TRBV11-2 and TRBJ2-7; D is unresolved. Germline V gene lookup returns CDR1 SGHAT and CDR2 FQNNGV. V lost 1 base to trimming and J lost 6 bases, with 4 bases between them. This CDR3 spans 11 amino acids. The CDR3 is CASSLGSEQYF. The CDR3 nucleotides are TGTGCCAGCAGCTTAGGTTCCGAGCAGTACTTC.

The chain carries TRBV13 and TRBJ2-1; 7 bases fit TRBD2. There are 13 residues in the CDR3. CDR1 and CDR2 (germline): PRHDT, FYEKMQ (reference sequence). V dropped 3 bases and J dropped 9; count of bases not matched to a gene: 5. The CDR3 reads CASSFRGVGEQFF. The CDR3 DNA follows: TGTGCCAGCAGCTTCCGGGGGGTCGGTGAGCAGTTCTTC.

With respect to this clone: Different DNA sequences within this sample yield the same CDR3. This chain uses TRBV27 with TRBJ2-4; 9 positions match TRBD1. The CDR3 totals 13 residues. V lost 7 bases, J lost 3 bases, and 1 base stayed unmatched. In germline, CDR1 is MNHEY, CDR2 SMNVEV (reference sequence). The DNA of the CDR3 is TGTGCCAGCATGACAGGGGGCAAAAACATTCAGTACTTC. This codes for CASMTGGKNIQYF.